The clone carrying this T cell receptor beta chain was detected a few times. This specimen comes from a study of blood T cell repertoires in COVID-19. The overall study: The analysed material was cDNA or gDNA that came from T cells, B-cell-depleted T cells, or PBMCs.

Categorization into cohorts depended on clinical history that participants reported. Original handling: The assay estimated nucleated cells by amplifying reference gene primers. This table comes from immunoSEQ multiplex PCR, and its TCRdb copy is limited to in-frame clones, with some not included. The V and J calls and clone size are taken from that table; D and trimming were inferred from the DNA. The sample lists under 500,000 clones, roughly 87% occurring once. The germline CDR1 and CDR2 sequences are SGHKS and YYEKEE (reference sequence). The CDR3 runs 12 residues. V lost 2 bases and J lost 3, with 6 bases in between.

The receptor comes from a woman under 30 with acute COVID-19. The rearrangement uses TRBV5-5 and TRBJ2-7, with D hard to call. Specimen: PBMCs or T cells enriched from blood (not recorded which). The CDR3, as DNA: TGTGCCAGCAGCTTAGACATCTACGAGCAGTACTTC. The encoded protein is CASSLDIYEQYF.